The entry that follows covers one T cell receptor beta chain sequence. Its antigen is still unknown. Base quality data are lacking; no much larger clone is found one base away. The sample is drawn from a study of blood T cell repertoires in COVID-19 (dated by TCRdb to about 2020). Study-wide context: Samples covering the acute and convalescent phases of COVID-19 were provided by collaborators in the United States, Italy and Spain. The dataset comprised deeply sampled blood TCRbeta repertoires from subjects exposed to, actively infected with, or recovered from COVID-19. Where available, HLA class I and class II types were taken from metadata supplied by the sample provider and were not determined by assay-based typing. Nearly every sample came with metadata listing a de-identified subject ID, COVID-19 status, age in years and sex. The prospective study material was composed of cDNA or gDNA derived from T cells, B-cell-depleted T cells, or PBMCs. The repertoires were released in a freely available public database intended as a resource for research on the immune response to SARS-CoV-2. Samples came from the ongoing ImmuneRACE study (first 160 participants) plus 1,254 subjects from 6 global collaborators. What the study reported, not specific to this receptor: The amount of clinical and demographic metadata varied by source and participant and was provided uncurated.

The immunoSEQ Assay, a bias-controlled multiplex PCR, was used to amplify TCRbeta CDR3 regions from genomic DNA. Turning to the authors' computational methods: Within the assay, amplification of reference gene primers was used to estimate how many nucleated cells each sample contained. Sequence reads were collapsed and filtered to measure the absolute abundance of every unique TCRbeta CDR3 rearrangement. For each sample, productive Simpson clonality was calculated as the square root of Simpson's diversity index over productive rearrangements. In its TCRdb copy, this immuneACCESS table keeps in-frame sequences only and misses some clones. Where compared with another copy, unresolved V genes explain less than half of these, and the others have no known cause. V and J calls and clone size are those listed in that table; D and trimming were worked out from the DNA. Counted in this sample were about 240,000 clones; 80% to 90% of them appeared once. In total, the top ten clones hold just over 2.5% of the sample.

Via the germline V gene, CDR1 is MGHDK and CDR2 SYGVNS. V trim: 4 bases; J trim: 4 bases; unmatched bases: 9. The CDR3 has 16 amino acids, counting the end cysteine and phenylalanine. Only the CDR3 DNA stays, 48 bases, in frame from base 1. Enrolling through a virtual design, the prospective study's participants ranged in age from roughly 18 to 95 years and lived across 24 United States geographic areas. Cohort assignment in the prospective study relied on participant-reported clinical history from a screening survey and a study questionnaire. In the prospective study, whole blood, serum and a nasopharyngeal or oropharyngeal swab were collected from each participant by mobile phlebotomists. Prospective study participants could optionally give additional blood draws and questionnaires over a roughly two-month period. Before DNA extraction, blood samples from the prospective study were shipped at room temperature or frozen.

The sequence derives from a woman in her twenties or thirties with acute COVID-19. The sequenced material came from PBMCs or T cells enriched from blood (not recorded which). The chain is made from TRBV25-1 and TRBJ2-1, and 8 junctional nucleotides match TRBD1. The CDR3 protein: CASSGAHRGSYNEQFF. The nucleotides are TGTGCCAGCAGTGGGGCTCACAGGGGGTCGTACAATGAGCAGTTCTTC. With the portions outside the CDR3 filled from the reference TRBV25-1 and TRBJ2-1 genes, the complete variable region becomes EADIYQTPRYLVIGTGKKITLECSQTMGHDKMYWYQQDPGMELHLIHYSYGVNSTEKGDLSSESTVSRIRTEHFPLTLESARPSHTSQYLCASSGAHRGSYNEQFFGPGTRLTVL.